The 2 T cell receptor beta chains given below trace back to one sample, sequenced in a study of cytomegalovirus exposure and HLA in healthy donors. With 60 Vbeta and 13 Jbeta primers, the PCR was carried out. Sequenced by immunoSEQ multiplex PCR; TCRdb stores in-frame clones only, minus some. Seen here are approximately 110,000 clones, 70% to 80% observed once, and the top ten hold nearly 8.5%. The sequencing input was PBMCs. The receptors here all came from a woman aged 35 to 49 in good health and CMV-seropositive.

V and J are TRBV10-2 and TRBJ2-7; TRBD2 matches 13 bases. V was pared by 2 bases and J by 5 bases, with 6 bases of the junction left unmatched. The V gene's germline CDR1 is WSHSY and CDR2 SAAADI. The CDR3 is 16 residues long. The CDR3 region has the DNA TGCGCCAGCAGTGAGGGGAGGACTAGCGGGGGAAACGAGCAGTACTTC. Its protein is CASSEGRTSGGNEQYF.

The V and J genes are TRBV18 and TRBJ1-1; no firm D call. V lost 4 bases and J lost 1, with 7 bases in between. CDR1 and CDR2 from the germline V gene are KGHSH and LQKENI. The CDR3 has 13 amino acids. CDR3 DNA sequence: TGTGCCAGCTCACTCGACAAGAACACTGAAGCTTTCTTT. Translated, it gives CASSLDKNTEAFF.